The 25 T cell receptor beta chains below come from one sample, sequenced in a study of vaccination and CD4 T cells after COVID-19. Treatment: roughly nine-day PBMC culture with coronavirus spike peptide pools or control peptides (ViraFEST assay). The Oncomine TCR Beta short-read assay was applied to DNA of cultured CD4+ T cells. TCRdb itself ran the PCR reads through MiXCR, one entry per CDR3 protein. The data hold 15,000 to 20,000 distinct CDR3 sequences, with about 35% observed a single time. The antigens these receptors bind are not known. The sample taken for sequencing was cultured CD4+ T cells from blood. These receptors all stem from a human donor with COVID-19.

V gene TRBV10-2 combines with J gene TRBJ1-5; 7 bases are a match to TRBD1. Germline V CDR1 and CDR2: WSHSY, SAAADI. With 3 bases clipped from V and 7 bases from J, the junction kept 9 bases outside the gene matches. The CDR3 runs 15 residues. The chain's CDR3 is CASSDQGTVRQPQHF. As DNA, the CDR3 is TGCGCCAGCAGTGACCAAGGGACAGTTCGGCAGCCCCAGCATTTT.

This sequence joins TRBV5-6 and TRBJ1-1; D gene ambiguous. The CDR3 has 15 residues. With 0 bases removed from V and 0 bases from J, the gap between germline ends came to 9 bases. CDR1 is SGHDT, CDR2 YYEEEE, per germline. The CDR3 DNA sequence: TGTGCCAGCAGCTTGGTAGGACCCTTGAACACTGAAGCTTTCTTT. The encoded protein is CASSLVGPLNTEAFF.

On this clonotype: Its ends do not fully match the called genes, so a read error is possible. The rearrangement uses TRBV6-5 and TRBJ1-2; D ambiguous. Germline V gene sequence: CDR1 MNHEY, CDR2 SVGAGI. The CDR3 sequence is 15 residues long. The DNA of the CDR3 is TGTGCCAGCAGTTCCGGTAGGAGGGTTTCTCATGGCTGCACCTTC. Translating it yields CASSSGRRVSHGCTF.

This clonotype was detected a few times. The chain is built from TRBV19 and TRBJ1-2; no firm D call. V lost 3 bases and J 10 bases, leaving 12 bases between the germline ends. Germline CDR1 LNHDA, CDR2 SQIVND (reference sequence). The CDR3 runs 12 residues. Here the CDR3 DNA reads TGTGCCAGTAGTATCGGACGGGATAACTACACCTTC. Translation: CASSIGRDNYTF.

As for this clonotype: The junction differs from germline at one of its ends, possibly a read error. The chain uses TRBV7-7 and TRBJ1-1, with D unclear. The CDR3 spans 13 residues. Germline CDR1 and CDR2: SSHAT and FNYEAQ (reference sequence). The CDR3 sequence is CASSLEVNTEAFF. The CDR3, as DNA: TGTGCTAGCAGCTTAGAGGTGAACACTGAAGCTTTCTTT.

This clonotype was detected only a few times. The V gene is TRBV5-8, the J gene TRBJ2-7; D gene ambiguous. V gave up 4 bases and J gave up 4 bases, with 9 bases separating them. The CDR3 has 12 amino acids. Germline CDR1 is SGHTS and CDR2 is YDEGEE. CDR3 nucleotides: TGTGCCAGCAGCCGGCGTGCGTACGAGCAGTACTTC. Translating gives CASSRRAYEQYF.

This chain joins TRBV6-2 or TRBV6-3 and TRBJ1-1; D perhaps matches TRBD1 (5 bases). Deletions cut 4 bases from V and 4 bases from J, with 22 bases between. The CDR3 consists of 17 residues. Germline loops: CDR1 MNHEY, CDR2 SVGEGT. CDR3 nucleotide sequence: TGTGCCAGCAGTTTTGTCCCCACCCAGGGCTTTCTCACTGAAGCTTTCTTT. Its translation is CASSFVPTQGFLTEAFF.

The chain is built from TRBV12-3 or TRBV12-4 and TRBJ1-5; 10 bases are shared with TRBD1. V dropped 6 bases and J dropped 5; count of bases not matched to a gene: 1. The CDR3 contains 13 residues. The chain's CDR3 is CASRTGGHQPQHF. DNA for the CDR3: TGTGCCAGCAGGACAGGGGGCCATCAGCCCCAGCATTTT.

This clonotype was seen more than once but under ten times. The rearrangement links TRBV19 to TRBJ1-5; a weak D match, TRBD1 (6 bases). V dropped 5 bases and J dropped 1 base, with 12 bases sitting between them. Germline CDR1 reads LNHDA; CDR2 reads SQIVND (reference sequence). The CDR3 has 15 amino acids. This CDR3 is CASSPQQGSNQPQHF. CDR3 DNA sequence: TGTGCCAGTAGTCCCCAACAGGGCAGCAATCAGCCCCAGCATTTT. The whole variable domain, remainder taken from reference TRBV19 and TRBJ1-5, is DGGITQSPKYLFRKEGQNVTLSCEQNLNHDAMYWYRQDPGQGLRLIYYSQIVNDFQKGDIAEGYSVSREKKESFPLTVTSAQKNPTAFYLCASSPQQGSNQPQHFGDGTRLSIL.

The CDR3 is CASSYNTYEQYF. CDR3 DNA sequence: TGTGCCAGCAGTTATAACACGTACGAGCAGTACTTC. The chain employs TRBV12-3 or TRBV12-4 and TRBJ2-7; D is uncertain. V lost 4 bases and J 4 bases, leaving 8 bases between the germline ends. This CDR3 is 12 amino acids long.

The rearrangement uses TRBV7-9 and TRBJ1-2; D gene ambiguous. Germline lookup yields CDR1 SEHNR and CDR2 FQNEAQ (reference sequence). V dropped 0 bases and J dropped 0 bases, with 8 bases sitting between them. The CDR3 length is 15 residues. Here the CDR3 reads CASSLASAANYGYTF. The CDR3, as DNA: TGTGCCAGCAGCTTAGCGTCGGCAGCTAACTATGGCTACACCTTC.

This clonotype has more than one count but fewer than ten. V gene TRBV19 combines with J gene TRBJ1-5; D perhaps matches TRBD1 (6 bases). The germline V gene encodes CDR1 LNHDA and CDR2 SQIVND (reference sequence). The V end lost 4 bases, the J end lost 1 base, and 20 bases lay between the germline ends. The CDR3 sequence is 18 residues long. The CDR3 DNA sequence: TGTGCCAGTAGTACGAGTGGCCAGGGGCGCGGCAGCAATCAGCCCCAGCATTTT. The encoded protein is CASSTSGQGRGSNQPQHF.

This clonotype was counted once. The chain carries TRBV12-3 or TRBV12-4 and TRBJ1-3; TRBD1 aligns across 8 bases. The CDR3 is made up of 15 amino acids. With 4 bases clipped from V and 3 bases from J, the junction kept 5 bases outside the gene matches. The CDR3: CASSSGGTRGNTIYF. CDR3 nucleotide sequence: TGTGCCAGCAGTTCAGGGGGCACGCGTGGAAACACCATATATTTT.

The rearrangement uses TRBV7-9 and TRBJ1-3; TRBD1 might be the D (6 bases). The CDR3 covers 16 residues. CDR1 SEHNR and CDR2 FQNEAQ come from the germline V gene (reference sequence). Between the trimmed V and J ends, which lost 3 bases and 3 bases, there was a span of 15 bases. As DNA, the CDR3 is TGTGCCAGCAGCTTGTTCGGGGGGCATAGTGGAAACACCATATATTTT. Its protein is CASSLFGGHSGNTIYF.

The chain uses TRBV5-6 and TRBJ1-2; maybe TRBD1 (6 bases). V was clipped by 0 bases and J by 7 bases, with 10 bases between them. From germline, CDR1 is SGHDT and CDR2 YYEEEE. The CDR3 sequence is 13 residues long. CDR3 amino acids: CASSLAGAGGYTF. The CDR3 DNA reads TGTGCCAGCAGCTTGGCAGGGGCGGGTGGCTACACCTTC.

This chain links TRBV11-1 with TRBJ2-2, with D possibly matching TRBD2 (6 bases). V was pared by 1 base and J by 5 bases, with 17 bases between. The CDR3 contains 17 residues. The V gene's germline CDR1 is SGHAT and CDR2 FQDESV (reference sequence). The CDR3 DNA follows: TGTGCCAGCAGCTTAGAGCCGGGACTGTGGAGAACCGGGGAGCTGTTTTTT. Translation gives CASSLEPGLWRTGELFF.

The J gene is TRBJ2-5, the V gene TRBV24-1, with 7 bases fitting TRBD1. This CDR3 contains 16 residues. J lost 4 bases, V lost 2 bases, and 9 bases had no gene match. Germline-derived CDR1 and CDR2 are KGHDR and SFDVKD. CDR3 bases: TGTGCCACCAGTGATTCCATACAGGGGCGCGGAGAGACCCAGTACTTC. Translating gives CATSDSIQGRGETQYF.

This clonotype has more than one count but fewer than ten. The chain couples TRBV12-3 or TRBV12-4 to TRBJ2-3, with 7 nucleotides matching TRBD2. The CDR3 runs 15 residues. Losses at the gene ends were 6 bases for V and 2 bases for J; bases not matched to a gene: 8. The CDR3 loop is CASRGGRAATDTQYF. The CDR3 bases are TGTGCCAGCAGGGGGGGGAGAGCGGCCACAGATACGCAGTATTTT.

The chain carries TRBV6-1 and TRBJ1-1; D might be TRBD1 (5 bases). The V gene lost 2 bases and the J gene lost 4 bases, with 14 bases spanning the gap. Per the germline V gene, CDR1 is MNHNS and CDR2 is SASEGT. This CDR3 region has 15 residues. This chain's CDR3 is CASSERSLGGTEAFF. The CDR3 coding sequence is TGTGCCAGCAGTGAACGGAGCTTGGGGGGCACTGAAGCTTTCTTT.

This rearrangement joins TRBV7-6 to TRBJ2-3, with 9 bases matching TRBD2. The V and J ends lost 1 base and 5 bases, in that order; junction bases with no gene match: 4. Germline V lookup: CDR1 SGHVS, CDR2 FNYEAQ. CDR3 length: 15 amino acids. This chain's CDR3 is CASSLVGGGVDTQYF. CDR3 in DNA: TGTGCCAGCAGCTTAGTTGGCGGGGGGGTAGATACGCAGTATTTT.

This clonotype has just a few counts. V gene TRBV6-5 combines with J gene TRBJ2-3; 10 bases match TRBD2. From germline, CDR1 is MNHEY and CDR2 SVGAGI. Losses at the gene ends were 4 bases for V and 1 base for J; bases not matched to a gene: 2. CDR3 length: 15 amino acids. CDR3 in amino acids: CASSFLAGGTDTQYF. The DNA for the CDR3 is TGTGCCAGCAGTTTCCTAGCGGGGGGCACAGATACGCAGTATTTT.

This rearrangement joins TRBV6-1 to TRBJ1-1, with 7 positions matching TRBD1. Trimming cost V 4 bases and J 4 bases; bases outside gene matches: 12. The CDR3 consists of 16 residues. Germline V gene data show CDR1 as MNHNS and CDR2 as SASEGT. The CDR3, as DNA: TGTGCCAGCAGTGCTACTACAGGGGCGGTGAGCACTGAAGCTTTCTTT. Protein sequence: CASSATTGAVSTEAFF.

This clonotype appeared a few times. The chain carries TRBV6-1 and TRBJ1-5; D is unresolved. The V gene's germline CDR1 is MNHNS and CDR2 SASEGT. The CDR3 is 13 residues long. V shed 11 bases and J shed 0 bases, with 11 bases lying between them. CDR3 in amino acids: CALHAGSNQPQHF. CDR3 coding DNA: TGTGCCCTCCATGCCGGTAGCAATCAGCCCCAGCATTTT.

This chain connects TRBV19 to TRBJ2-7; 7 nucleotides align to TRBD1. With V trimmed by 4 bases and J by 3 bases, 6 bases remained unmatched. This CDR3 comprises 14 residues. CDR1 LNHDA and CDR2 SQIVND come from the germline V gene (reference sequence). This chain's CDR3 is CASSTLGQRYEQYF. The CDR3 DNA follows: TGTGCCAGTAGTACCCTGGGACAGCGCTACGAGCAGTACTTC. The full variable domain, rest sourced from reference TRBV19 and TRBJ2-7, is DGGITQSPKYLFRKEGQNVTLSCEQNLNHDAMYWYRQDPGQGLRLIYYSQIVNDFQKGDIAEGYSVSREKKESFPLTVTSAQKNPTAFYLCASSTLGQRYEQYFGPGTRLTVT.

This clonotype was seen a few times. This chain links TRBV6-5 with TRBJ2-3; D might be TRBD1 or TRBD2, each matching 5 bases. V was cut by 2 bases and J by 3 bases, with 12 bases left in between. CDR1 and CDR2 (germline): MNHEY, SVGAGI. This CDR3 has 15 residues. CDR3 protein: CASSYLGTPTDTQYF. The CDR3 DNA is TGTGCCAGCAGTTACCTGGGGACGCCTACAGATACGCAGTATTTT.